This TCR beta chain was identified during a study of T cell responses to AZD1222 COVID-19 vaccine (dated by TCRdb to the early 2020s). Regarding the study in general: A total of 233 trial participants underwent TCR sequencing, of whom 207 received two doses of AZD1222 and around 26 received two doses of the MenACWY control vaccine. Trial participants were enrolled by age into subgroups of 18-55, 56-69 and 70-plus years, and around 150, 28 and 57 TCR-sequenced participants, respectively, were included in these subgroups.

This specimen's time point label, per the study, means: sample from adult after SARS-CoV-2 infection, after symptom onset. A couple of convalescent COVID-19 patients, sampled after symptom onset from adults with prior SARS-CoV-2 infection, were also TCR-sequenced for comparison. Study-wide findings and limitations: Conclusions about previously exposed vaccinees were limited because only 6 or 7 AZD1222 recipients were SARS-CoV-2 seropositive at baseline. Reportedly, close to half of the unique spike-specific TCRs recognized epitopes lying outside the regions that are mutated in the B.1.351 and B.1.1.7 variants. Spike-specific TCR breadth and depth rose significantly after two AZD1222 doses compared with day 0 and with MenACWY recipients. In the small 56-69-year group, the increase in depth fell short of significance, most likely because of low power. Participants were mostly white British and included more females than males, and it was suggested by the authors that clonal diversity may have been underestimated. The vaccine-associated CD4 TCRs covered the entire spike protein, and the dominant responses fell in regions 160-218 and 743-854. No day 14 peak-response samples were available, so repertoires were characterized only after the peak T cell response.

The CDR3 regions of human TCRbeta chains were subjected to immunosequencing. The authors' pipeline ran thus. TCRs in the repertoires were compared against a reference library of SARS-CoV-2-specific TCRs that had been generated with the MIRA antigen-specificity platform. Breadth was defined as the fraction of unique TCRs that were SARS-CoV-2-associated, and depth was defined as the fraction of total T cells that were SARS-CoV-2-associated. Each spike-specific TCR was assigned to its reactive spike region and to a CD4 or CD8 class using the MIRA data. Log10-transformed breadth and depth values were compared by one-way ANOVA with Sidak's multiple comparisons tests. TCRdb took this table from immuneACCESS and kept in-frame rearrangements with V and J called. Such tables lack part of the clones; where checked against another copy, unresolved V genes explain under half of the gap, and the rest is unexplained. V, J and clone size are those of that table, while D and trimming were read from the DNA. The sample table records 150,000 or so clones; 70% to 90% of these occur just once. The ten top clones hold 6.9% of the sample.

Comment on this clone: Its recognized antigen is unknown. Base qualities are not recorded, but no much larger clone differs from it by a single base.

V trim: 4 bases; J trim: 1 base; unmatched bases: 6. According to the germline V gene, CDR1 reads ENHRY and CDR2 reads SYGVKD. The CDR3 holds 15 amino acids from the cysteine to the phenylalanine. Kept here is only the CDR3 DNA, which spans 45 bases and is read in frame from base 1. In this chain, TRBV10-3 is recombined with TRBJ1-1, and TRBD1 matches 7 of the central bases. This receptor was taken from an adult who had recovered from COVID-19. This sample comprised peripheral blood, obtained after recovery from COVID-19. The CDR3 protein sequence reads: CAISAYRGSNTEAFF. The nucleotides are TGTGCCATCAGTGCGTACAGGGGTTCGAACACTGAAGCTTTCTTT.